One and the same sample provided the 29 T cell receptor beta chains below, sequenced in a study of T-cell reconstitution after alpha-beta-depleted transplantation in children. During its preparation, the TCRbeta library received unique molecular identifiers. TCRdb redid the calling of the PCR reads with MiXCR, one entry per CDR3 protein. This table has 500,000 to 600,000 distinct CDR3 sequences, about 16% appearing once. The specimen comprised PBMCs from the stem cell graft donor, sampled from the stem cell graft. Receptors originate from a human donor who donated a stem cell graft to a child with acute lymphoblastic leukemia.

The chain joins TRBV12-3 or TRBV12-4 to TRBJ2-5, with a possible D match to TRBD1 (6 bases). The CDR3 extends over 14 amino acids. Trimming stripped 5 bases from V and 5 bases from J, with 15 bases between. Here the CDR3 DNA reads TGTGCCAGCAGTCTACAGGGAAGTCGGGAGACCCAGTACTTC. Translated, it gives CASSLQGSRETQYF.

The genes are TRBV20-1 and TRBJ1-1, with TRBD1 identical over 8 bases. The CDR3 sequence is 13 residues long. J was trimmed by 0 bases and V by 6 bases; bases with no gene match: 3. Germline V gene data show CDR1 as DFQATT and CDR2 as SNEGSKA (reference sequence). The CDR3 loop reads CSATQGVNTEAFF. For the CDR3, the DNA is TGCAGTGCCACACAGGGGGTGAACACTGAAGCTTTCTTT.

Of note for this clonotype: Mismatch with germline at one junction end may stem from a read error. The genes are TRBV6-2 or TRBV6-3 and TRBJ2-4; 10 bases fit TRBD2. There are 16 residues in the CDR3. Germline CDR1 and CDR2: MNHEY and SVGEGT. CDR3 coding DNA: TGTGCCAGCAGTTACGGAGTTCTAGCGGGAGTTGGTAGTCTAGGCTTC. Residues: CASSYGVLAGVGSLGF.

V usage is TRBV20-1 and J usage is TRBJ1-3, with 7 bases that match TRBD1. Trimming cost V 1 base and J 3 bases; bases outside gene matches: 6. The CDR3 runs 15 residues. The germline V gene has CDR1 DFQATT and CDR2 SNEGSKA (reference sequence). This chain's CDR3 is CSARATGVGGNTIYF. The CDR3 DNA reads as TGCAGTGCTAGAGCCACAGGGGTTGGTGGAAACACCATATATTTT.

This clonotype has more than one count but fewer than ten. The CDR3 DNA follows: TGTGCCAGCAGCTGGACGGGAACTAGCACAGATACGCAGTATTTT. This gives the protein CASSWTGTSTDTQYF. The chain employs TRBV7-6 and TRBJ2-3, with D possibly matching TRBD2 (5 bases). Deletions cut 4 bases from V and 0 bases from J, with 11 bases between. Germline V gene sequence: CDR1 SGHVS, CDR2 FNYEAQ. The length of the CDR3 is 15 residues.

This clonotype appeared a few times. For the CDR3, the DNA is TGTGCCAGCAGCTACCCTACCCTCGAGGGGACTGAAGCTTTCTTT. The encoded protein is CASSYPTLEGTEAFF. This chain uses TRBV12-3 or TRBV12-4 with TRBJ1-1, with a weak D call TRBD1 (5 bases). With 6 bases removed from V and 5 bases from J, the gap between germline ends came to 19 bases. The CDR3 extends over 15 amino acids.

The chain employs TRBV20-1 and TRBJ1-1; TRBD1 matches at 11 bases. V was clipped by 4 bases and J by 4 bases; unmatched bases: 5. The CDR3 extends over 14 amino acids. Germline CDR1 reads DFQATT; CDR2 reads SNEGSKA (reference sequence). The CDR3 coding sequence is TGCAGTGCTATGATCGGGACAGGGGGCACTGAAGCTTTCTTT. It codes for CSAMIGTGGTEAFF.

The V gene is TRBV6-6, the J gene TRBJ1-1; D is undetermined. V was cut by 0 bases and J by 2 bases, with 4 bases left in between. This CDR3 comprises 13 residues. CDR1 and CDR2 from the germline V gene are MNHNY and SVGAGI (reference sequence). In DNA form, the CDR3 reads TGTGCCAGCAGTTACTCTGCTAACACTGAAGCTTTCTTT. It specifies CASSYSANTEAFF.

This chain connects TRBV5-5 to TRBJ2-7, with 14 bases aligning to TRBD2. Trimming took 4 bases from V and 7 from J; bases not matched to a gene: 10. Germline CDR1 and CDR2: SGHKS and YYEKEE (reference sequence). The CDR3 extends over 16 amino acids. The CDR3 loop is CASSLQPGLAGEEQYF. In DNA, the CDR3 is TGTGCCAGCAGCCTCCAGCCGGGACTAGCGGGAGAAGAGCAGTACTTC.

This clonotype was counted only a few times. The chain has TRBV3-1 and TRBJ2-1; D might be TRBD2 (5 bases). The CDR3 runs 15 residues. The germline V gene has CDR1 LGHDT and CDR2 YNNKEL (reference sequence). Trimming stripped 0 bases from V and 2 bases from J, with 8 bases between. The CDR3 region has the DNA TGTGCCAGCAGCCAAGACCTAGCCGCCTACAATGAGCAGTTCTTC. Translation: CASSQDLAAYNEQFF.

This clonotype was seen a handful of times. The genes are TRBV7-9 and TRBJ1-5; 10 nucleotides align to TRBD1. The V segment lost 5 bases and the J segment 7 bases; nucleotides outside the gene matches: 8. The CDR3 has 15 amino acids. CDR1 is SEHNR and CDR2 is FQNEAQ in the germline V gene (reference sequence). CDR3 region: CASSPSGQGEQPQHF. The DNA for the CDR3 is TGTGCCAGCAGCCCCTCAGGACAGGGGGAGCAGCCCCAGCATTTT.

The V gene is TRBV7-6, the J gene TRBJ2-1; D perhaps matches TRBD1 (6 bases). The CDR3 extends over 16 amino acids. Germline lookup yields CDR1 SGHVS and CDR2 FNYEAQ. Trimming took off 1 base at V and 5 bases at J, with 15 bases between the two ends. CDR3 loop: CASSLGRQGFNNEQFF. In nucleotides, the CDR3 is TGTGCCAGCAGCTTAGGAAGGCAGGGGTTCAACAATGAGCAGTTCTTC.

The V call is TRBV2, the J call TRBJ2-7; D not certain. The V end was cut by 2 bases, the J end by 2 bases, with 13 bases between. The CDR3 sequence is 15 residues long. The germline V gene has CDR1 SNHLY and CDR2 FYNNEI. In DNA form, the CDR3 reads TGTGCCAGCAGTGAAACCCCCTGGCAGGCCTACGAGCAGTACTTC. Translation: CASSETPWQAYEQYF.

This clonotype was observed a handful of times. The rearrangement links TRBV6-1 to TRBJ1-1; maybe TRBD1 (6 bases). CDR3 length: 14 amino acids. The ends were cut back, 5 bases at V and 1 base at J, with 11 bases in the middle. The germline gives CDR1 MNHNS, CDR2 SASEGT. The chain's CDR3 is CASSPWGQNTEAFF. CDR3 sequence (DNA): TGTGCCAGCAGTCCTTGGGGACAGAACACTGAAGCTTTCTTT.

In this sample, this clonotype turned up many times. The chain uses TRBV5-1 and TRBJ2-3, with D possibly matching TRBD2 (5 bases). The CDR3 runs to 14 residues. Trimming removed 4 bases from V and 4 bases from J, with 13 bases in between. Germline CDR1 SGHRS, CDR2 YFSETQ. The CDR3 spells CASSPGAGPDTQYF. For the CDR3, the DNA is TGCGCCAGCAGCCCGGGCGCGGGCCCAGATACGCAGTATTTT.

This clonotype was found a few times. CDR3 region: CSALPGTGNQPQHF. CDR3 nucleotide sequence: TGCAGTGCTCTTCCGGGGACCGGCAATCAGCCCCAGCATTTT. The chain is built from TRBV20-1 and TRBJ1-5; D perhaps matches TRBD1 (5 bases). Germline CDR1 DFQATT, CDR2 SNEGSKA (reference sequence). Trimming removed 5 bases from V and 2 bases from J, with 13 bases in between. This CDR3 spans 14 amino acids.

V and J are TRBV25-1 and TRBJ1-4; 7 bases agree with TRBD1. Looked up from germline, CDR1 is MGHDK and CDR2 is SYGVNS. Trimming took 4 bases from V and 8 from J; bases not matched to a gene: 10. The CDR3 sequence is 15 residues long. The chain's CDR3 is CASSGVTGFGEKLFF. As DNA, the CDR3 is TGTGCCAGCAGTGGCGTGACAGGGTTTGGCGAAAAACTGTTTTTT.

The chain is built from TRBV19 and TRBJ1-1, with no clear D. The CDR3 is 15 residues long. Germline V lookup: CDR1 LNHDA, CDR2 SQIVND (reference sequence). Trimming cost V 10 bases and J 2 bases, with 20 bases left between them. For the CDR3, the DNA is TGTGCCACCCAAAACGTGGGGAATACAAACACTGAAGCTTTCTTT. Amino acids: CATQNVGNTNTEAFF.

This clonotype was found a few times. This chain links TRBV4-2 with TRBJ2-5, with 14 bases aligning to TRBD2. V dropped 3 bases and J dropped 13; count of bases not matched to a gene: 7. Germline assignment: CDR1 LGHNA and CDR2 YNFKEQ. This CDR3 spans 14 amino acids. CDR3 in DNA: TGTGCCAGCAGCCACGCAGGACTAGCGGGAGGTTGGTACTTC. Encoded protein: CASSHAGLAGGWYF.

This clonotype was seen a handful of times. The V and J genes are TRBV15 and TRBJ2-1; 8 bases match TRBD2. With V trimmed by 7 bases and J by 7 bases, 9 bases remained unmatched. The CDR3 has 14 residues. Germline CDR1 reads LNHNV; CDR2 reads YYDKDF (reference sequence). CDR3 sequence reads: CATKSGTRENEQFF. CDR3 nucleotide sequence: TGTGCCACCAAATCCGGGACTAGGGAAAATGAGCAGTTCTTC.

A few counts support this clonotype. CDR3: CASSPIFSGEIYGYTF. The CDR3 DNA sequence: TGCGCCAGCAGCCCCATCTTTTCCGGGGAAATCTATGGCTACACCTTC. The rearrangement joins TRBV10-2 to TRBJ1-2; no definite D call. Germline V gene sequence: CDR1 WSHSY, CDR2 SAAADI. V gave up 6 bases and J gave up 4 bases, with 21 bases separating them. The CDR3 covers 16 residues.

This clonotype was detected only a few times. The chain couples TRBV5-1 to TRBJ2-7; D perhaps matches TRBD2 (6 bases). This CDR3 has 14 amino acids. Trimming pared 2 bases from V and 3 bases from J, leaving 12 bases between. CDR1 and CDR2 (germline): SGHRS, YFSETQ. The CDR3 region is CASSLNRGGYEQYF. The CDR3 DNA reads TGCGCCAGCAGCTTAAACCGGGGAGGCTACGAGCAGTACTTC.

V is TRBV20-1 and J is TRBJ2-7, with D unclear. The V gene's germline CDR1 is DFQATT and CDR2 SNEGSKA (reference sequence). The V gene lost 5 bases and the J gene lost 2 bases, with 7 bases spanning the gap. The CDR3 has 11 residues. The CDR3 region is CSADAAYEQYF. The CDR3 DNA reads as TGCAGTGCTGACGCTGCCTACGAGCAGTACTTC.

This clonotype was counted many times. The chain uses TRBV6-1 and TRBJ2-1; D possibly matches TRBD1 or TRBD2 (6 bases each). The CDR3 contains 15 residues. Germline CDR1 is MNHNS and CDR2 is SASEGT. V gave up 6 bases and J gave up 7 bases, with 19 bases separating them. CDR3 nucleotides: TGTGCCAGCAGCACGACTAGGGGCACAGGGAATGAGCAGTTCTTC. It yields the protein CASSTTRGTGNEQFF.

This clonotype was seen only a few times. This chain links TRBV29-1 with TRBJ2-1; D gene ambiguous. V lost 4 bases and J lost 8, with 12 bases in between. Germline V lookup: CDR1 SQVTM, CDR2 ANQGSEA. The CDR3 consists of 12 residues. CDR3 sequence reads: CSVGHPQYEQFF. The CDR3 DNA sequence: TGCAGCGTTGGACACCCCCAGTATGAGCAGTTCTTC.

Written as DNA, the CDR3 is TGCGCCAGCAGCGGGGGGGTAACGGGTGGCTACAATGAGCAGTTCTTC. Translated, it gives CASSGGVTGGYNEQFF. The V gene is TRBV5-1, the J gene TRBJ2-1, with 7 bases identical to TRBD2. Germline assignment: CDR1 SGHRS and CDR2 YFSETQ. This CDR3 region has 16 residues. V gave up 4 bases and J gave up 3 bases; unmatched junction bases: 10.

This clonotype was seen only a few times. The rearrangement joins TRBV20-1 to TRBJ1-1; D ambiguous. The CDR3 spans 11 residues. V lost 6 bases to trimming and J lost 10 bases, with 15 bases between them. Germline V CDR1 and CDR2: DFQATT, SNEGSKA (reference sequence). In DNA, the CDR3 is TGCAGTGCCCCCTTACCACAGACAGCTTTCTTT. It yields the protein CSAPLPQTAFF.

This clonotype came up a few times. The rearrangement links TRBV5-5 to TRBJ2-2; D is ambiguous. Germline CDR1 and CDR2: SGHKS and YYEKEE (reference sequence). CDR3 length: 14 residues. V lost 0 bases to trimming and J lost 4 bases, with 7 bases between them. CDR3 amino acids: CASSLGWATGELFF. CDR3 nucleotides: TGTGCCAGCAGCTTGGGCTGGGCCACCGGGGAGCTGTTTTTT.

This chain joins TRBV12-3 or TRBV12-4 and TRBJ2-7; 7 bases match TRBD2. With 6 bases clipped from V and 9 bases from J, the junction kept 8 bases outside the gene matches. The CDR3 runs to 12 residues. The CDR3 protein is CASSRLASGQYF. CDR3 nucleotide sequence: TGTGCCAGCAGCAGACTAGCTTCAGGGCAGTACTTC.